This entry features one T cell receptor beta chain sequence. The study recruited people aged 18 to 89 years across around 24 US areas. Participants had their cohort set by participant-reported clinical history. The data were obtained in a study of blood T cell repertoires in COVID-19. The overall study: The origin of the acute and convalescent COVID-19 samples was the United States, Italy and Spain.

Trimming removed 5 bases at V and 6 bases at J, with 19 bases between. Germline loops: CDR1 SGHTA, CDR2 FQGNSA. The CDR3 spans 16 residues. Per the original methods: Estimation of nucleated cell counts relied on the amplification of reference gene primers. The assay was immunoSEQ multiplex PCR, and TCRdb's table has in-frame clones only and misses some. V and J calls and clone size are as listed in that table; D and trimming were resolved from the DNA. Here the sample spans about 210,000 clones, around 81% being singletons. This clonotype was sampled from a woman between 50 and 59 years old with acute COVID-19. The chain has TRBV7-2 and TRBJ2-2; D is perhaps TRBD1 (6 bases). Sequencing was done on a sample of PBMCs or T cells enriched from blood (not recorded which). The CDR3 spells CASSATGTNRAGELFF. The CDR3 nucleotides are TGTGCCAGCAGCGCGACAGGAACAAATCGGGCCGGGGAGCTGTTTTTT.